Listed below are T cell receptor beta chains from one sample, sequenced in a study of cytomegalovirus exposure and HLA in healthy donors. TCRdb keeps only in-frame clones here, not all; method: immunoSEQ multiplex PCR. This sample has about 150,000 clones, with approximately 85% found just once. Sequences were obtained from PBMCs. The receptors come from a woman aged 18-35 years in good health and CMV-seronegative. CDR3s include the opening cysteine and the closing phenylalanine or tryptophan. D genes are given only for firm matches. Clone size is stated in some rows and not others, as once, few, many or a class when expanded.

V	size	J	D	CDR3	DNA
TRBV7-9	-	TRBJ2-3	TRBD2	CASSTSGFTDTQYF	TGTGCCAGCAGCACTAGCGGGTTTACAGATACGCAGTATTTT
TRBV7-8	few	TRBJ1-4	TRBD1	CASSLGGFVSQGGEKLFF	TGTGCCAGCAGCTTAGGGGGATTTGTCAGCCAGGGGGGTGAAAAACTGTTTTTT
TRBV27	-	TRBJ2-1	-	CASSSARGEQFF	TGTGCCAGCAGTTCAGCCCGGGGGGAGCAGTTCTTC
TRBV10-2	-	TRBJ2-7	TRBD2	CASRRGDYEQYF	TGCGCCAGCCGACGGGGGGACTACGAGCAGTACTTC
TRBV7-3	-	TRBJ2-2	-	CASILPRPRQMNTGELFF	TGTGCCAGCATCTTGCCGCGACCTAGACAGATGAACACCGGGGAGCTGTTTTTT
TRBV27	-	TRBJ1-2	TRBD1	CASRQGQGVYGYTF	TGTGCCAGCAGGCAAGGACAGGGGGTCTATGGCTACACCTTC
TRBV9	-	TRBJ2-1	-	CASSPRGGEQFF	TGTGCCAGCAGCCCCCGGGGAGGTGAGCAGTTCTTC
TRBV6-6	-	TRBJ1-2	-	CASSRGRQAPNYGYTF	TGTGCCAGCAGTCGAGGGCGGCAGGCCCCAAACTATGGCTACACCTTC
TRBV29-1	-	TRBJ2-7	-	CSVDFGGTYEQYF	TGCAGCGTTGACTTCGGGGGAACCTACGAGCAGTACTTC
TRBV18	-	TRBJ2-2	-	CASSPPNKEGLGELFF	TGTGCCAGCTCACCACCGAATAAGGAGGGGCTCGGGGAGCTGTTTTTT
TRBV5-1	-	TRBJ2-5	-	CASSLLSEAQYF	TGCGCCAGCAGCTTGCTGTCCGAGGCCCAGTACTTC
TRBV30	-	TRBJ2-5	-	CAWSVPGEGAETQYF	TGTGCCTGGAGTGTACCAGGGGAAGGGGCAGAGACCCAGTACTTC
TRBV5-4	-	TRBJ2-1	TRBD2	CASSFIGLAGGEQFF	TGTGCCAGCAGCTTCATTGGGCTAGCGGGGGGTGAGCAGTTCTTC
TRBV30	-	TRBJ2-3	-	CAWTLNSTQYF	TGTGCCTGGACTCTTAACTCTACGCAGTATTTT
TRBV10-3	-	TRBJ2-4	-	CAIREELAKNIQYF	TGTGCCATCAGAGAGGAGCTAGCCAAAAACATTCAGTACTTC
TRBV11-2	-	TRBJ1-3	-	CASSLGVGSGNTIYF	TGTGCCAGCAGCTTAGGAGTCGGGTCGGGAAACACCATATATTTT
TRBV9	-	TRBJ2-7	TRBD2	CASSVSMRELDEQYF	TGTGCCAGCAGCGTAAGTATGCGGGAGCTGGACGAGCAGTACTTC
TRBV27	-	TRBJ1-2	-	CASSLAKGCGYTF	TGTGCCAGCAGTTTGGCAAAGGGGTGCGGCTACACCTTC
TRBV4-3	-	TRBJ2-7	TRBD2	CASSQILAGGVPEQYF	TGCGCCAGCAGCCAAATCCTAGCGGGGGGCGTCCCCGAGCAGTACTTC
TRBV9	-	TRBJ2-1	TRBD2	CASSVRREAPNEQFF	TGTGCCAGCAGCGTACGGCGGGAGGCCCCCAATGAGCAGTTCTTC
TRBV28	-	TRBJ1-2	TRBD1	CASSSRDRAYGYTF	TGTGCCAGCAGTTCCCGGGACAGGGCTTATGGCTACACCTTC
TRBV18	-	TRBJ2-1	-	CASSPFINEQFF	TGTGCCAGCTCACCGTTTATAAATGAGCAGTTCTTC
TRBV5-6	-	TRBJ1-2	-	CASSFGGPRHGYTF	TGTGCCAGCAGCTTTGGGGGCCCAAGACATGGCTACACCTTC
TRBV5-4	few	TRBJ2-7	-	CASSMDRSYEQYF	TGTGCCAGCAGCATGGATCGGTCCTACGAGCAGTACTTC
TRBV5-1	-	TRBJ2-3	TRBD1	CASSLGTGRTDTQYF	TGCGCCAGCAGCTTGGGGACAGGCCGCACAGATACGCAGTATTTT
TRBV27	-	TRBJ1-5	TRBD1	CASSQGQAQPQHF	TGTGCCAGCAGTCAGGGACAGGCTCAGCCCCAGCATTTT
TRBV4-1	-	TRBJ2-7	-	CASSTRDTTTSSLYEQYF	TGCGCCAGCAGCACCCGGGACACCACTACCTCCTCCCTCTACGAGCAGTACTTC
TRBV9	few	TRBJ2-1	-	CASSPRERSYNEQFF	TGTGCCAGCAGCCCCCGGGAAAGGTCCTACAATGAGCAGTTCTTC
TRBV19	once	TRBJ2-7	TRBD2	CASRDGGAYEQYF	TGTGCCAGTCGCGACGGGGGGGCCTACGAGCAGTACTTC
TRBV28	-	TRBJ1-1	-	CASSVRWGGNTEAFF	TGTGCCAGCAGTGTCCGGTGGGGGGGCAACACTGAAGCTTTCTTT
TRBV18	-	TRBJ1-3	TRBD1	CASSPGTAGNTIYF	TGTGCCAGCTCACCAGGGACAGCAGGAAACACCATATATTTT
TRBV5-1	-	TRBJ2-1	-	CASSSNRAYNEQFF	TGCGCCAGCAGCTCAAACCGCGCCTACAATGAGCAGTTCTTC
TRBV10-3	-	TRBJ1-6	-	CAIRAGDNSPLHF	TGTGCCATCAGGGCAGGGGATAATTCACCCCTCCACTTT
TRBV5-6	-	TRBJ1-2	TRBD1	CASSSNRGDYGYTF	TGTGCCAGCAGCTCCAACAGGGGGGACTATGGCTACACCTTC
TRBV12-5	-	TRBJ2-7	-	CASGPSTGRNEQYF	TGTGCTAGTGGTCCCTCAACAGGGCGGAACGAGCAGTACTTC
TRBV5-1	-	TRBJ2-7	TRBD1	CASSTGQGAYEQYF	TGCGCCAGCAGCACGGGACAGGGAGCGTACGAGCAGTACTTC
TRBV19	-	TRBJ1-1	-	CASSPGPFGSTEAFF	TGTGCCAGTAGCCCCGGGCCCTTCGGGAGCACTGAAGCTTTCTTT
TRBV5-8	-	TRBJ1-1	-	CASSFLVGNTEAFF	TGTGCCAGCAGCTTCCTAGTAGGGAACACTGAAGCTTTCTTT
TRBV6-6	-	TRBJ2-5	-	CASSRPTAGQETQYF	TGTGCCAGCAGTCGCCCGACGGCGGGGCAAGAGACCCAGTACTTC
TRBV29-1	-	TRBJ2-5	TRBD2	CSVDKAGASETQYF	TGCAGCGTTGACAAAGCGGGAGCTTCAGAGACCCAGTACTTC